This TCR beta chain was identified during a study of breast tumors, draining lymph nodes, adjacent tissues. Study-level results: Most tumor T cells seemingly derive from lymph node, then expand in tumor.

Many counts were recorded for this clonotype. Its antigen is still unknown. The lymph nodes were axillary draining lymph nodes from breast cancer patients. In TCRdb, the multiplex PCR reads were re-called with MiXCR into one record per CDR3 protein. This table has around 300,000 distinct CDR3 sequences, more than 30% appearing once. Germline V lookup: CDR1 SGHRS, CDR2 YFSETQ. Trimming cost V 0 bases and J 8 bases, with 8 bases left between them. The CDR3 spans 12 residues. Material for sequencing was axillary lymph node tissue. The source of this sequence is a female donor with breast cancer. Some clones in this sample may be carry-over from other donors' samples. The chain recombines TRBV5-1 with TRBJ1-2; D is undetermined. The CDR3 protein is CASSLAGRGYTF. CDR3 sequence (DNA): TGCGCCAGCAGCTTGGCTGGGAGGGGCTACACCTTC.